These 20 T cell receptor beta chains were all obtained from the same sample, sequenced in a study of cytomegalovirus exposure and HLA in healthy donors. A multiplex PCR was run with 60 Vbeta primers and 13 Jbeta primers. The data were produced by immunoSEQ multiplex PCR, yet TCRdb's version contains in-frame clones alone and is incomplete. In the table there are tens of thousands of clones, 75% to 85% of which are singletons. The sample taken for sequencing was PBMCs. The origin of the receptors is a male donor in good health and CMV-seronegative.

This clone has more than one count but fewer than ten. V and J are TRBV19 and TRBJ2-4; D is unresolved. This CDR3 is 14 amino acids long. Germline V gives CDR1 LNHDA, CDR2 SQIVND (reference sequence). Trimming stripped 0 bases from V and 0 bases from J, with 3 bases between. For the CDR3, the DNA is TGTGCCAGTAGTATAGACCTAGCCAAAAACATTCAGTACTTC. It specifies CASSIDLAKNIQYF.

The chain has TRBV5-1 and TRBJ1-6; 11 positions match TRBD1. The germline gives CDR1 SGHRS, CDR2 YFSETQ. The ends lost 5 bases at V and 10 bases at J; junction bases unmatched: 8. The CDR3 extends over 15 amino acids. The CDR3 nucleotides read TGCGCCAGCAGTCCTGGACAGGGGGCAGGATCACCCCTCCACTTT. Translation: CASSPGQGAGSPLHF.

The V gene is TRBV5-1, the J gene TRBJ1-3, with 8 bases matching TRBD1. The CDR3 runs 18 residues. The V gene end was trimmed by 0 bases and the J gene end by 0 bases; junction bases not matched to a gene: 8. Germline assignment: CDR1 SGHRS and CDR2 YFSETQ. This CDR3 reads CASSLASTGAYSGNTIYF. Written as DNA, the CDR3 is TGCGCCAGCAGCTTGGCCTCGACAGGGGCGTACTCTGGAAACACCATATATTTT.

V gene TRBV5-1 combines with J gene TRBJ1-6, with 7 bases lining up with TRBD1. The germline V gene has CDR1 SGHRS and CDR2 YFSETQ. The CDR3 is 18 residues long. The V and J ends lost 1 base and 10 bases, in that order; junction bases with no gene match: 17. CDR3 loop: CASSLIPAGGETGSPLHF. The CDR3 DNA follows: TGCGCCAGCAGCTTGATTCCGGCAGGGGGAGAGACGGGATCACCCCTCCACTTT.

This chain joins TRBV30 and TRBJ1-2; D unclear. The CDR3 has 15 amino acids. CDR1 GTSNPN and CDR2 SVGIG come from the germline V gene (reference sequence). Trimming stripped 0 bases from V and 8 bases from J, with 19 bases between. The CDR3 nucleotides are TGTGCCTGGAGTGTACGCCTCGAAGGAGTGGAGGGCTACACCTTC. Protein product: CAWSVRLEGVEGYTF.

This chain connects TRBV15 to TRBJ2-3, with 8 bases lining up with TRBD1. The germline gives CDR1 LNHNV, CDR2 YYDKDF (reference sequence). The CDR3 runs to 14 residues. The V gene end was trimmed by 9 bases and the J gene end by 0 bases; junction bases not matched to a gene: 5. The CDR3 region has the DNA TGTGCCACTTCTGACAGGGGAAGCACAGATACGCAGTATTTT. Residues: CATSDRGSTDTQYF.

The CDR3 reads CASSNRGAAQAFF. CDR3 coding DNA: TGTGCCAGCAGCAACCGTGGGGCAGCCCAAGCTTTCTTT. V gene TRBV7-6 combines with J gene TRBJ1-1; a possible D gene is TRBD1 (5 bases). Between the trimmed V and J ends, which lost 5 bases and 9 bases, there was a span of 16 bases. The CDR3 extends over 13 amino acids. The germline gives CDR1 SGHVS, CDR2 FNYEAQ.

The rearrangement joins TRBV30 to TRBJ1-3, with 9 bases fitting TRBD1. The CDR3 loop spans 14 amino acids. The germline gives CDR1 GTSNPN, CDR2 SVGIG (reference sequence). Trimming at V came to 5 bases and at J to 4 bases, leaving 6 bases not matched to a gene. CDR3 coding DNA: TGTGCCTGGGGCCCCGGGACAGGGGGAAACACCATATATTTT. This encodes CAWGPGTGGNTIYF.

The V call is TRBV19, the J call TRBJ1-5; TRBD1 matches at 7 bases. The J segment lost 5 bases and the V segment lost 5 bases, leaving 3 bases of the junction unmatched. Germline lookup yields CDR1 LNHDA and CDR2 SQIVND (reference sequence). This CDR3 has 13 residues. CDR3 sequence (DNA): TGTGCCAGTAGTCCACAGGGGTATCAGCCCCAGCATTTT. Its translation is CASSPQGYQPQHF.

The chain links TRBV7-6 to TRBJ1-6, with a weak D call TRBD1 (6 bases). This CDR3 comprises 17 residues. CDR1 is SGHVS, CDR2 FNYEAQ, per germline. V was shortened by 5 bases and J by 3 bases, with 17 bases between the two germline ends. The CDR3 DNA sequence: TGTGCCAGCAGCCCTACAACGGGGGGCCGCTATAATTCACCCCTCCACTTT. This codes for CASSPTTGGRYNSPLHF.

This clone was seen more than once but under ten times. The chain combines TRBV9 with TRBJ1-2, with D maybe TRBD1 (5 bases). The CDR3 loop spans 16 amino acids. CDR1 is SGDLS and CDR2 is YYNGEE in the germline V gene. V lost 0 bases and J 0 bases, leaving 12 bases between the germline ends. In nucleotides, the CDR3 is TGTGCCAGCAGCGTAGAGCCAGGGAGGCCTAACTATGGCTACACCTTC. Its translation is CASSVEPGRPNYGYTF.

The chain uses TRBV7-9 and TRBJ2-7; D perhaps matches TRBD2 (5 bases). The germline V and J ends were trimmed by 1 base and 7 bases, with 8 bases remaining between them. There are 12 residues in the CDR3. The germline gives CDR1 SEHNR, CDR2 FQNEAQ (reference sequence). The CDR3 is CASSLGGIEQYF. CDR3 bases: TGTGCCAGCAGCTTAGGAGGGATTGAGCAGTACTTC.

The DNA of the CDR3 is TGTGCCTGGAGTGGGTCAGGGAATGAGCAGTTCTTC. It yields the protein CAWSGSGNEQFF. The chain recombines TRBV30 with TRBJ2-1, with D possibly TRBD1 on 5 matching bases. Germline CDR1 GTSNPN, CDR2 SVGIG (reference sequence). There are 12 residues in the CDR3. V was trimmed by 1 base and J by 7 bases, leaving 8 bases between them.

This clone is a singleton in its sample. The chain is built from TRBV7-9 and TRBJ1-1; TRBD1 is a possible D gene (5 bases). With 3 bases removed from V and 10 bases from J, the gap between germline ends came to 9 bases. The CDR3 has 11 residues. Germline V gene lookup returns CDR1 SEHNR and CDR2 FQNEAQ (reference sequence). In nucleotides, the CDR3 is TGTGCCAGCAGCTTTCGGGACTCAGCTTTCTTT. It codes for CASSFRDSAFF. Using reference TRBV7-9 and TRBJ1-1 for the parts outside the CDR3, the full variable domain is DTGVSQNPRHKITKRGQNVTFRCDPISEHNRLYWYRQTLGQGPEFLTYFQNEAQLEKSRLLSDRFSAERPKGSFSTLEIQRTEQGDSAMYLCASSFRDSAFFGQGTRLTVV.

This clone came up a few times. The junction differs from germline at one of its ends, possibly a read error. The chain carries TRBV7-7 and TRBJ1-1; D call uncertain. The germline V gene has CDR1 SSHAT and CDR2 FNYEAQ (reference sequence). This CDR3 comprises 14 residues. The chain's CDR3 is CASSPIGSSNEAFF. CDR3 DNA sequence: TGTGCTAGCAGCCCAATCGGGAGTTCGAATGAAGCTTTCTTT.

A remark on this clone: The same CDR3 arises from other DNA sequences in this sample as well. The rearrangement joins TRBV2 to TRBJ1-4; 11 bases line up with TRBD1. CDR1 SNHLY and CDR2 FYNNEI come from the germline V gene. The CDR3 contains 14 residues. With V trimmed by 3 bases and J by 8 bases, 2 bases remained unmatched. The CDR3 DNA is TGTGCCAGCAGTGAGGACAGGGGGCACGAAAAACTGTTTTTT. Protein: CASSEDRGHEKLFF.

The CDR3 spells CSVLRTGSTEAFF. In nucleotides, the CDR3 is TGCAGCGTTCTACGGACAGGGAGCACTGAAGCTTTCTTT. This sequence joins TRBV29-1 and TRBJ1-1; TRBD1 matches at 8 bases. Germline CDR1 SQVTM, CDR2 ANQGSEA. CDR3 length: 13 amino acids. The V and J ends lost 5 bases and 4 bases, in that order; junction bases with no gene match: 6.

CDR3 in DNA: TGTGCCAGCCGGGCGGGCCGTTTTGGGGAACTGTTTTTT. Translating it yields CASRAGRFGELFF. The chain combines TRBV28 with TRBJ1-4; D uncertain. From germline, CDR1 is MDHEN and CDR2 SYDVKM. The CDR3 spans 13 residues. The V and J ends lost 8 bases and 12 bases respectively, with 19 bases between them. The complete variable domain, with remaining parts taken from reference TRBV28 and TRBJ1-4, reads DVKVTQSSRYLVKRTGEKVFLECVQDMDHENMFWYRQDPGLGLRLIYFSYDVKMKEKGDIPEGYSVSREKKERFSLILESASTNQTSMYLCASRAGRFGELFFGSGTQLSVL.

As concerns this clone: Other DNA sequences within the sample encode an identical CDR3. CDR3 protein: CASSPGLGTDTQYF. Here the CDR3 DNA reads TGCGCCAGCAGCCCGGGACTTGGCACAGATACGCAGTATTTT. The chain is built from TRBV5-1 and TRBJ2-3; D possibly corresponds to TRBD2 (6 bases). This CDR3 region has 14 residues. V lost 4 bases and J 1 base, leaving 10 bases between the germline ends. Germline lookup yields CDR1 SGHRS and CDR2 YFSETQ.

V gene TRBV5-1 combines with J gene TRBJ2-7; tentative D call: TRBD1 (7 bases). Germline V gives CDR1 SGHRS, CDR2 YFSETQ. The CDR3 is 14 residues long. The ends were cut back, 0 bases at V and 5 bases at J, with 12 bases in the middle. CDR3 DNA sequence: TGCGCCAGCAGCTTGGAGGAGGGGGCGGACGAGCAGTACTTC. Translated: CASSLEEGADEQYF.